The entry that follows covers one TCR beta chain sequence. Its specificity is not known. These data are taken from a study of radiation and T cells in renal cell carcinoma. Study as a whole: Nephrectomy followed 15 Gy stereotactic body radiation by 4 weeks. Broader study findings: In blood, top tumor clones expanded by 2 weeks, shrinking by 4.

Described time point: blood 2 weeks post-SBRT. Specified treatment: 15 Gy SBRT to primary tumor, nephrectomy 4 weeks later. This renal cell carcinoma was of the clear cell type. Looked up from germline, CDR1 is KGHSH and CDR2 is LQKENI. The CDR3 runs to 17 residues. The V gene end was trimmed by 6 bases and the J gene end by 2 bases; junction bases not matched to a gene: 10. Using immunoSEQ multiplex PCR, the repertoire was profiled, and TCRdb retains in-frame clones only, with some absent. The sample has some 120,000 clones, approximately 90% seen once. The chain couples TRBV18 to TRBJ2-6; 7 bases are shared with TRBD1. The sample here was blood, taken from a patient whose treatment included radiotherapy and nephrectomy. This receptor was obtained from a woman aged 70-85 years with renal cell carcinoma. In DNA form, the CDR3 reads TGTGCCAGCTCCGTTACACAGGGGCTGACTGGGGCCAACGTCCTGACTTTC. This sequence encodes CASSVTQGLTGANVLTF. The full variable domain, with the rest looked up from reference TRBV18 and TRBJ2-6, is NAGVMQNPRHLVRRRGQEARLRCSPMKGHSHVYWYRQLPEEGLKFMVYLQKENIIDESGMPKERFSAEFPKEGPSILRIQQVVRGDSAAYFCASSVTQGLTGANVLTFGAGSRLTVL.